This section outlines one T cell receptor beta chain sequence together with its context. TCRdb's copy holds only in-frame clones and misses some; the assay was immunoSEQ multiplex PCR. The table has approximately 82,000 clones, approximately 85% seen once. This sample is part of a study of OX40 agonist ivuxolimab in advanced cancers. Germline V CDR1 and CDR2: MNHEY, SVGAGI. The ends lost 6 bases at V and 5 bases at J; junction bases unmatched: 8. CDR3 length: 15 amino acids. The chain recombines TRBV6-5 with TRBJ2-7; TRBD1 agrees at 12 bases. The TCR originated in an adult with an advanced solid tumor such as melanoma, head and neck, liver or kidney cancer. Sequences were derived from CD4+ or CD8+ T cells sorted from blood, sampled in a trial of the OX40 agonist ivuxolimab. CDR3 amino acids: CASSLTGTGGNEQYF. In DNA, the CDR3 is TGTGCCAGCAGCCTCACCGGGACAGGGGGCAACGAGCAGTACTTC.